These 6 T cell receptor beta chains were all obtained from the same sample, sequenced in a study of blood T cell repertoires in COVID-19. Produced via immunoSEQ multiplex PCR; TCRdb's table is partial and in-frame only. The top ten clones hold around 1.1% of a sample with fewer than 300,000 clones, 75% to 95% of them seen once. The sample taken for sequencing was PBMCs or T cells enriched from blood (not recorded which). Receptors originate from a woman aged 30 to 39 who had recovered from COVID-19.

The chain employs TRBV10-3 and TRBJ1-2; D not resolved. Trimming left V 2 bases short and J 3 bases short, with 7 bases between. The CDR3 runs 13 residues. The germline gives CDR1 ENHRY, CDR2 SYGVKD. The CDR3 here is CAISEVRYYGYTF. CDR3 bases: TGTGCCATCAGTGAGGTCAGGTACTATGGCTACACCTTC.

CDR3 loop: CASSVVLNSPLHF. The CDR3 DNA follows: TGTGCCAGCAGCGTAGTTCTCAATTCACCCCTCCACTTT. V usage is TRBV9 and J usage is TRBJ1-6; no reliable D call. The V end lost 0 bases, the J end lost 7 bases, and 5 bases lay between the germline ends. CDR3 length: 13 residues. Germline assignment: CDR1 SGDLS and CDR2 YYNGEE.

The chain joins TRBV29-1 to TRBJ1-4; perhaps TRBD1 as D (5 bases). V dropped 4 bases and J dropped 6 bases, with 15 bases sitting between them. The CDR3 covers 14 residues. Germline CDR1 SQVTM, CDR2 ANQGSEA. CDR3 region: CSVAWSGGDEKLFF. The DNA for the CDR3 is TGCAGCGTTGCATGGTCGGGGGGTGATGAAAAACTGTTTTTT.

The V gene is TRBV11-2, the J gene TRBJ2-1; D may be TRBD1 (5 bases). Germline V CDR1 and CDR2: SGHAT, FQNNGV. The CDR3 is 15 residues long. The V end was cut by 4 bases, the J end by 3 bases, with 13 bases between. CDR3 residues: CASSSTRQFYNEQFF. The CDR3 DNA is TGTGCCAGCAGCTCGACCCGACAGTTCTACAATGAGCAGTTCTTC.

The CDR3 loop reads CATSRDLESSYEQYF. CDR3 bases: TGTGCCACCAGCAGAGATCTGGAGAGCTCCTACGAGCAGTACTTC. This chain connects TRBV15 to TRBJ2-7; no clear D. This CDR3 has 15 amino acids. Germline-derived CDR1 and CDR2 are LNHNV and YYDKDF (reference sequence). V lost 0 bases and J lost 0, with 9 bases in between.

The chain links TRBV6-5 to TRBJ2-3; D may be TRBD1 (5 bases). Trimming took off 4 bases at V and 3 bases at J, with 5 bases between the two ends. The CDR3 length is 12 residues. Looked up from germline, CDR1 is MNHEY and CDR2 is SVGAGI. Written as DNA, the CDR3 is TGTGCCAGCAGTTCAGGGACAGATACGCAGTATTTT. Residues: CASSSGTDTQYF.